This TCR beta chain came from a study of CD8 T cells in Susac syndrome. General observations from the study: Clonal CD8+ expansion in Susac was highest in TEMRA cells and active patients. Across the total CD8+ repertoires, over 15 Susac-specific public clones were found. The CD8+ TEMRA repertoires yielded about 5 such clones.

Germline lookup yields CDR1 SNHLY and CDR2 FYNNEI. CDR3 length: 11 residues. V was trimmed by 6 bases and J by 8 bases, leaving 10 bases between them. Worth noting for this clonotype: Its antigen remains unknown.

With random hexamers, reverse transcription was performed on about 0.45 to 1 ug of RNA. TCRdb re-derived calls from the immunoSEQ multiplex PCR reads in MiXCR, one entry per CDR3 protein. The sample includes roughly 110,000 distinct CDR3 sequences, approximately 94% seen only once; the top ten take 0.41%. Sequencing targeted TCR beta in blood CD8+ and CD4+ T cells. TEMRA cells were FACS-enriched and CD8+ and CD4+ T cells negatively isolated. The specimen sequenced was CD8+ T cells from PBMCs. This chain uses TRBV2 with TRBJ1-2; D possibly corresponds to TRBD1 (5 bases). The receptor's source is a human donor with Susac syndrome. The CDR3 DNA reads TGTGCCAGCAGAAGGGGTTGGGGCTACACCTTC. Translated: CASRRGWGYTF.